These 30 T cell receptor beta chains share one sample of origin, sequenced in a study of T cells in women clearing cervical HPV infection. TCRdb's table, derived via immunoSEQ multiplex PCR, lists solely in-frame clones and lacks some. The data include about 40,000 clones; the top ten clones carry approximately 5.5%. Sequenced: blood buffy coat. The receptors come from a woman aged 18 to 75 with a cervical HPV16 infection that either progressed to CIN3+ or cleared (not recorded which).

A note on this clone: With the read ending 3 residues before the CDR3 end, the germline J gene is used to fill in that end. The chain employs TRBV12-3 or TRBV12-4 and TRBJ2-1; 12 bases agree with TRBD2. Trimming removed 5 bases from V and 8 bases from J; junction bases left unmatched: 7. The CDR3 has 15 amino acids. CDR3 bases read: TGTGCCAGCAGTCTCGGACTAGCGGGAAGGGATGAG. This encodes CASSLGLAGRDE. The CDR3 reads in full as CASSLGLAGRDEQFF.

Of note for this clone: The read terminates 3 residues ahead of where the CDR3 ends, so the germline J gene completes it. The chain combines TRBV19 with TRBJ1-2; a possible D gene is TRBD1 (6 bases). The germline V gene has CDR1 LNHDA and CDR2 SQIVND (reference sequence). This CDR3 is built from 11 residues. The sequenced CDR3 bases are TGTGCCAGTAGCACAGGGTTTGAC. Translation gives CASSTGFD. The CDR3 reads in full as CASSTGFDYTF.

Points on this clone: The read stops 3 residues short of the end of the CDR3; the missing end is completed from the germline J gene. The genes are TRBV28 and TRBJ2-5, with TRBD1 identical over 7 bases. Trimming took 6 bases from V and 2 from J; bases not matched to a gene: 3. Germline CDR1 reads MDHEN; CDR2 reads SYDVKM. The CDR3 runs 13 residues. The CDR3 DNA, read in part, is TGTGCCAGCAGCCAGACAGGGCAAGAGACC. Its translation is CASSQTGQET. The CDR3, in full, reads CASSQTGQETQYF.

A remark on this clone: The read stops 3 residues short of the end of the CDR3; the missing end is completed from the germline J gene. V is TRBV7-2 and J is TRBJ2-5; D might be TRBD2 (5 bases). Looked up from germline, CDR1 is SGHTA and CDR2 is FQGNSA. Trimming left V 1 base short and J 5 bases short, with 11 bases between. There are 14 residues in the CDR3. The part of the CDR3 DNA that was read is TGTGCCAGCAGCTTAGGTGGCGGGCGCGAGACC. This codes for CASSLGGGRET. The entire CDR3 sequence reads CASSLGGGRETQYF.

With regard to this clone: The DNA ends 3 residues before the CDR3 does, and the rest of the CDR3 is filled in from the germline J gene. The chain combines TRBV2 with TRBJ2-1; D might be TRBD2 (7 bases). Trimming took 6 bases from V and 3 from J, leaving 15 bases between them. The length of the CDR3 is 15 residues. Per the germline V gene, CDR1 is SNHLY and CDR2 is FYNNEI. This CDR3 reads CASSYEGEGYNEQFF. Incomplete CDR3 DNA: TGTGCCAGCAGCTATGAGGGGGAGGGCTACAATGAG.

Comments on this clone: The observed sequence ends 3 residues before the CDR3 terminus, with the missing tail filled in from the germline J gene. The chain carries TRBV20-1 and TRBJ2-3; a possible D gene is TRBD1 (8 bases). The CDR3 extends over 15 amino acids. Germline CDR1 DFQATT, CDR2 SNEGSKA (reference sequence). The DNA read from the CDR3 is TGCAGTGCTAAGGGAGGGTCTCAGGGGGCGGAGACG. This codes for CSAKGGSQGAET. In full, the CDR3 reads CSAKGGSQGAETQYF.

Of note for this clone: The read ends 3 residues shy of where the CDR3 ends; the end is completed using the germline J gene. This chain uses TRBV20-1 with TRBJ2-2; tentatively, D is TRBD2 (7 bases). The CDR3 length is 13 residues. In germline, CDR1 is DFQATT, CDR2 SNEGSKA (reference sequence). The CDR3 spells CSAPGGGDSPLFF. Incomplete CDR3 DNA: TGCAGTGCCCCCGGCGGGGGCGATTCACCG.

As regards this clone: Read coverage stops 3 residues before the CDR3 terminus; the germline J gene supplies the remainder. The rearrangement links TRBV7-2 to TRBJ1-4; 10 nucleotides agree with TRBD1. Germline V gene lookup returns CDR1 SGHTA and CDR2 FQGNSA. The CDR3 extends over 14 amino acids. After removal of 5 bases from V and 8 bases from J, the junction contained 5 bases not matched to a gene. Here the CDR3 reads CASSRDRGGEKLFF. CDR3 DNA, as far as it was read: TGTGCCAGCAGCCGGGACAGGGGAGGAGAAAAA.

A note on this clone: The CDR3 is cut off 3 residues early in the read; its end comes from the germline J gene. The chain carries TRBV5-1 and TRBJ1-2, with D tentatively TRBD1 (6 bases). Germline loops: CDR1 SGHRS, CDR2 YFSETQ. V lost 0 bases, J lost 6 bases, and 15 bases lay in between. The CDR3 runs to 15 residues. The CDR3 bases that were read are TGCGCCAGCAGCTTGGCTGGGCAGGGGTTAAATGGC. Amino acids: CASSLAGQGLNG. The complete CDR3 sequence is CASSLAGQGLNGYTF.

About this clone itself: The read comes to an end 3 residues before the CDR3 does, leaving the germline J gene to fill in the end. The V call is TRBV7-9, the J call TRBJ1-6, with unresolved D. Per the germline V gene, CDR1 is SEHNR and CDR2 is FQNEAQ (reference sequence). V was trimmed by 5 bases and J by 5 bases, leaving 7 bases between them. The CDR3 has 13 amino acids. The CDR3 here is CASSRPDNSPLHF. CDR3 DNA, as far as it was read: TGTGCCAGCAGCCGTCCCGATAATTCACCC.

As to this clone: The read ends 3 residues shy of where the CDR3 ends; the end is completed using the germline J gene. V and J are TRBV29-1 and TRBJ1-2, with D uncertain. Trimming left V 3 bases short and J 4 bases short, with 9 bases between. In germline, CDR1 is SQVTM, CDR2 ANQGSEA. The CDR3 runs 12 residues. The CDR3 bases that were read are TGCAGCGTTGACGGGGTTAGCTATGGC. Translated, it gives CSVDGVSYG. The whole CDR3 sequence is CSVDGVSYGYTF.

To note about this clone: The sequenced fragment ends 3 residues before the CDR3 boundary, so the rest is inferred from the germline J gene. The V gene is TRBV2, the J gene TRBJ2-3; the match to TRBD2 covers 8 bases. The V gene's germline CDR1 is SNHLY and CDR2 FYNNEI. The CDR3 is 15 amino acids. The junction had 7 bases not matched to a gene; V was cut back by 6 bases and J by 2 bases. The DNA read from the CDR3 is TGTGCCAGCAGCCGCACTAGCGGTATCACAGATACG. It yields the protein CASSRTSGITDT. Given in full, the CDR3 is CASSRTSGITDTQYF.

To note about this clone: The read comes to an end 3 residues before the CDR3 does, leaving the germline J gene to fill in the end. J is TRBJ2-7 and V is TRBV10-1, with 10 nucleotides matching TRBD2. Germline CDR1 WNHNN, CDR2 SYGVQD (reference sequence). V lost 7 bases, J lost 4 bases, and 16 bases stayed unmatched. This CDR3 contains 17 residues. Partial CDR3 DNA: TGCGCCAGCAAAAGCGGGAGGGCCGCGTTTTTGACTTACGAG. It yields the protein CASKSGRAAFLTYE. The whole CDR3 reads CASKSGRAAFLTYEQYF.

Comment on this clone: The CDR3 end lies 3 residues beyond the end of the read and is filled in from the germline J gene. This chain links TRBV7-2 with TRBJ2-3; a weak D match, TRBD1 (6 bases). The V gene lost 4 bases and the J gene lost 7 bases, with 12 bases spanning the gap. The CDR3 is 13 residues long. Germline V lookup: CDR1 SGHTA, CDR2 FQGNSA. The DNA read from the CDR3 is TGTGCCAGCAGCTCTCCGGGACACAATACG. As protein: CASSSPGHNT. The full CDR3 sequence reads CASSSPGHNTQYF.

As to this clone: The CDR3 is cut off 3 residues early in the read; its end comes from the germline J gene. This chain uses TRBV19 with TRBJ2-7, with 7 bases aligning to TRBD2. From germline, CDR1 is LNHDA and CDR2 SQIVND (reference sequence). This CDR3 is built from 14 residues. Losses at the gene ends were 11 bases for V and 6 bases for J; bases not matched to a gene: 16. The covered CDR3 bases are TGTGCCTCCAGACCCGGGCGGGAGCTGGGCGAG. Translating it yields CASRPGRELGE. The entire CDR3 protein reads CASRPGRELGEQYF.

For this clone: The CDR3 end falls 3 residues outside the read, so it is completed with the germline J gene. This chain uses TRBV7-3 with TRBJ2-1; D may be TRBD2 (5 bases). The V gene lost 5 bases and the J gene lost 0 bases, with 14 bases spanning the gap. Looked up from germline, CDR1 is SGHTA and CDR2 is FQGTGA. This CDR3 has 16 amino acids. The part of the CDR3 DNA that was read is TGTGCCAGCAGCCCTACCGATCGGGGCTCCTACAATGAG. Amino acid sequence: CASSPTDRGSYNE. The whole CDR3 is CASSPTDRGSYNEQFF.

Comment on this clone: The CDR3 goes on 3 residues after the read ends, and that part is filled in from the germline J gene. This sequence joins TRBV5-1 and TRBJ2-7; possible D gene TRBD2, 5 bases. This CDR3 region has 15 residues. The V gene lost 4 bases and the J gene lost 3 bases, with 17 bases spanning the gap. Germline V CDR1 and CDR2: SGHRS, YFSETQ. This CDR3 reads CASSPRRSGGYEQYF. The DNA read from the CDR3 is TGCGCCAGCAGCCCTCGGCGGAGCGGAGGCTACGAG.

On this clone itself: The read gets to within 3 residues of the CDR3 end, and the germline J gene fills in the rest. The V and J genes are TRBV12-3 or TRBV12-4 and TRBJ1-2, with D maybe TRBD1 (6 bases). CDR3 length: 13 amino acids. CDR3 bases read: TGTGCCAGCAGTGAAGACAGGCCCGGGGGC. Protein sequence: CASSEDRPGG. The entire CDR3 protein reads CASSEDRPGGYTF.

A note on this clone: The CDR3 end lies 3 residues beyond the end of the read and is filled in from the germline J gene. The chain recombines TRBV7-2 with TRBJ2-7, with TRBD2 matching over 11 bases. CDR3 length: 14 residues. V gave up 5 bases and J gave up 4 bases; unmatched junction bases: 4. Germline-derived CDR1 and CDR2 are SGHTA and FQGNSA. The CDR3 is CASSRRLAGYEQYF. The CDR3 DNA, read in part, is TGTGCCAGCAGCAGAAGACTAGCGGGATACGAG. The whole variable domain, filled in from reference TRBV7-2 and TRBJ2-7, reads GAGVSQSPSNKVTEKGKDVELRCDPISGHTALYWYRQSLGQGLEFLIYFQGNSAPDKSGLPSDRFSAERTGGSVSTLTIQRTQQEDSAVYLCASSRRLAGYEQYFGPGTRLTVT.

A word on this clone: Read sequence stops 3 residues before the CDR3 end, and the germline J gene provides the missing end. The rearrangement uses TRBV28 and TRBJ2-7, with TRBD1 as a possible D gene (7 bases). Germline V gene data show CDR1 as MDHEN and CDR2 as SYDVKM. V lost 4 bases, J lost 6 bases, and 16 bases lay in between. The CDR3 consists of 14 residues. Partial CDR3 DNA: TGTGCCAGCAGTTCACTTCGACAGGGAGGCGAG. Encoded protein: CASSSLRQGGE. The entire CDR3 is CASSSLRQGGEQYF. The complete variable domain, with remaining parts taken from reference TRBV28 and TRBJ2-7, reads DVKVTQSSRYLVKRTGEKVFLECVQDMDHENMFWYRQDPGLGLRLIYFSYDVKMKEKGDIPEGYSVSREKKERFSLILESASTNQTSMYLCASSSLRQGGEQYFGPGTRLTVT.

Concerning this clone: The CDR3 end lies 3 residues beyond the end of the read and is filled in from the germline J gene. The chain has TRBV10-3 and TRBJ2-1, with a tentative D call TRBD2 (5 bases). This CDR3 is 15 amino acids long. The V gene's germline CDR1 is ENHRY and CDR2 SYGVKD. With 2 bases removed from V and 7 bases from J, the gap between germline ends came to 15 bases. CDR3 in amino acids: CAISELEGRWNEQFF. The CDR3 bases that were read are TGTGCCATCAGTGAGCTCGAGGGCAGGTGGAATGAG.

Concerning this clone itself: The CDR3 end is not reached by the read, which stops 3 residues before it; the germline J gene fills it in. The chain has TRBV30 and TRBJ1-6; 8 bases line up with TRBD1. V lost 3 bases to trimming and J lost 6 bases; unmatched junction nucleotides: 7. Germline V gives CDR1 GTSNPN, CDR2 SVGIG (reference sequence). The CDR3 spans 15 residues. Incomplete CDR3 DNA: TGTGCCTGGAGCACACGACAGGGGATTAATTCACCC. It yields the protein CAWSTRQGINSP. The complete CDR3 sequence is CAWSTRQGINSPLHF.

A remark on this clone: The read ends 3 residues shy of where the CDR3 ends; the end is completed using the germline J gene. The genes are TRBV5-4 and TRBJ2-7, with 8 nucleotides matching TRBD1. This CDR3 spans 16 amino acids. The germline CDR1 and CDR2 sequences are SGHNT and YYREEE (reference sequence). V shed 2 bases, J shed 6 bases, and the junction held 13 bases outside the gene matches. The DNA read from the CDR3 is TGTGCCAGCAGCTTAAACAGGGGGAGGACTGGGGCCGAG. The encoded protein is CASSLNRGRTGAE. From start to end, the CDR3 is CASSLNRGRTGAEQYF.

A note on this clone: Coverage ceases 3 residues before the CDR3 finishes, and the germline J gene fills in the end. This chain connects TRBV28 to TRBJ2-1; D gene ambiguous. This CDR3 has 16 residues. Germline V lookup: CDR1 MDHEN, CDR2 SYDVKM. V lost 3 bases and J lost 5, with 17 bases in between. CDR3 sequence: CASSLELGPADNEQFF. The sequenced CDR3 bases are TGTGCCAGCAGTTTGGAGCTAGGCCCGGCCGACAATGAG.

Note on this clone: The read ends 3 residues early relative to the CDR3; the germline J gene fills the gap. The J gene is TRBJ1-2, the V gene TRBV7-9, with D possibly TRBD1 on 5 matching bases. Germline CDR1 and CDR2: SEHNR and FQNEAQ (reference sequence). The CDR3 length is 14 residues. The sequenced part of the CDR3 DNA is TGTGCCCTTGGGGCGAGCGGGCCGTCGGATGAC. Amino acids: CALGASGPSDD. The CDR3 in full is CALGASGPSDDYTF. Full variable domain (rest looked up from reference TRBV7-9 and TRBJ1-2): DTGVSQNPRHKITKRGQNVTFRCDPISEHNRLYWYRQTLGQGPEFLTYFQNEAQLEKSRLLSDRFSAERPKGSFSTLEIQRTEQGDSAMYLCALGASGPSDDYTFGSGTRLTVV.

CDR3 DNA, as far as it was read: TGTGCCAGCAGCTTAGTAGGGCTAGCGGGGTCAGATACG. As protein: CASSLVGLAGSDT. The CDR3 reads in full as CASSLVGLAGSDTQYF. The rearrangement uses TRBV7-8 and TRBJ2-3; 9 bases are a match to TRBD2. The CDR3 extends 3 residues past the end of the read, so its final part is completed from the germline J gene. V trimming: 1 base; J trimming: 4 bases; junction bases outside the gene matches: 6. Germline V gene lookup returns CDR1 SGHVS and CDR2 FQNEAQ. This CDR3 spans 16 amino acids.

About this clone itself: The CDR3 goes on 3 residues after the read ends, and that part is filled in from the germline J gene. The chain employs TRBV15 and TRBJ2-7; D uncertain. Trimming cost V 4 bases and J 0 bases, with 10 bases left between them. Germline assignment: CDR1 LNHNV and CDR2 YYDKDF (reference sequence). The CDR3 loop spans 14 amino acids. The CDR3 loop reads CATSTFRTSYEQYF. Partial CDR3 DNA: TGTGCCACCAGCACCTTTAGAACCTCCTACGAG.

A word on this clone: The observed sequence ends 3 residues before the CDR3 terminus, with the missing tail filled in from the germline J gene. The chain couples TRBV14 to TRBJ1-4, with 7 bases identical to TRBD1. The germline gives CDR1 SGHDN, CDR2 FVKESK. V lost 5 bases, J lost 2 bases, and 5 bases stayed unmatched. The length of the CDR3 is 15 residues. The sequenced part of the CDR3 DNA is TGTGCCAGCAGCTCCTCCAGGGGGACTAATGAAAAA. Translation gives CASSSSRGTNEK. In full, the CDR3 reads CASSSSRGTNEKLFF.

As concerns this clone: The observed sequence ends 3 residues before the CDR3 terminus, with the missing tail filled in from the germline J gene. V and J are TRBV7-2 and TRBJ2-2; D might be TRBD1 (6 bases). Germline V gene sequence: CDR1 SGHTA, CDR2 FQGNSA. This CDR3 is built from 15 residues. CDR3 sequence reads: CASSRDKATNSPLFF. The sequenced part of the CDR3 DNA is TGTGCCAGCAGCCGGGACAAGGCCACTAATTCACCG.

Concerning this clone: The read halts 3 residues ahead of the CDR3 end, with the missing end drawn from the germline J gene. This chain uses TRBV10-2 with TRBJ1-2, with a weak D call TRBD1 (6 bases). Germline-derived CDR1 and CDR2 are WSHSY and SAAADI. Trimming took 6 bases from V and 1 from J, leaving 15 bases between them. The CDR3 spans 15 residues. The chain's CDR3 is CASRRAGVINYGYTF. CDR3 DNA (partial): TGCGCCAGCAGGAGGGCAGGGGTCATTAACTATGGC.